This T cell receptor beta chain was identified in a study of T cells in Graves' hyperthyroidism and ophthalmopathy. CDR1 and CDR2 (germline): LGHDT, YNNKEL (reference sequence). CDR3 size: 13 residues. V was trimmed by 4 bases and J by 4 bases, leaving 10 bases between them. This clonotype was observed at least ten times. The hyperthyroidism patients had all been newly diagnosed, and their disease duration was under 2 months. Their ages ranged from 18 to 65 years. A patient was excluded if there was uncontrolled infection, other autoimmune disease, pregnancy or lactation. Diagnostic assessment was based on clinical symptoms, serum thyroxine and TRAb, thyroid ultrasound and orbital computed tomography. Researchers took RNA transcripts and amplified the TCR beta CDR3 regions from them. Using the HTBI primer set, a first-round RT-PCR was run on the TCR CDR3. TCRdb reprocessed the multiplex PCR reads via MiXCR and lists one record per CDR3 protein. Of hundreds of thousands of distinct CDR3 sequences in the sample, approximately 20% were seen once.

The origin of this receptor is a man aged 35 to 55 with Graves' hyperthyroidism. Source material: blood. The chain carries TRBV3-1 and TRBJ2-5; TRBD2 might be the D (6 bases). CDR3 in amino acids: CASSPGGTETQYF. CDR3 DNA sequence: TGTGCCAGCAGCCCTGGCGGGACAGAGACCCAGTACTTC.